What follows is one T cell receptor (beta chain) and its context. Germline loops: CDR1 ENHRY, CDR2 SYGVKD. V was cut by 3 bases and J by 1 base, with 7 bases left in between. This CDR3 has 13 amino acids. This specimen comes from a study of blood T cell repertoires in COVID-19. Method: immunoSEQ multiplex PCR; TCRdb's copy keeps in-frame clones and lacks some. The sample carries about 440,000 clones, about 92% recorded once. The J gene is TRBJ2-7, the V gene TRBV10-3, with no clear D. The source is a man between 18 and 29 years old who had recovered from COVID-19. The sample comprised PBMCs or T cells enriched from blood (not recorded which). The CDR3 region has the DNA TGTGCCATCAGTGACACATGGTCCTACGAGCAGTACTTC. Its protein product is CAISDTWSYEQYF.